This T cell receptor (beta chain) was sequenced for a study of cytomegalovirus exposure and HLA in healthy donors (dated by TCRdb to 2016 to 2017). With regard to the full study: In an earlier analysis of around 540 of the donors, 250 to 350 Gb of sequence data and 90 million to 120 million unique TCR beta sequences from roughly 200 million T cells were reported. The aim of the study was to test whether cataloging public T cell receptors could identify signatures of past pathogen exposure. The later analysis used no new phenotypic data to find candidate immune exposures, relying instead on TCR beta sequences and their occurrence across donors. Donor age, sex, ethnicity and CMV serostatus were collected together with the repertoire data. A handful of DR-DQ haplotypes were treated as single units for association and clustering because of strong linkage in the cohort. A separate validation cohort of 100 to 150 different subjects was used in addition to the 666-subject first cohort. Of the roughly 400 genotyped donors, 70% to 90% were placed in the genetic ancestry cluster associated with self-reported Caucasian donors. To predict cytomegalovirus infection status, the study combined high-throughput TCR immunosequencing, statistical association of individual TCRs with disease status, and machine learning. Using immunosequencing, the study profiled T cell repertoires from fewer than 700 subjects and related those repertoires to cytomegalovirus serostatus. In a later genetic analysis, genome-wide SNP genotypes for about 60% of the 666 donors were used, and that subset was treated as a discovery cohort. The number of donors typed differed by locus, with roughly 620-640 for A, B, C, DRB1 and DQB1, more than 500 for DQA1, over 600 for DPA1, and 450 to 480 for DPB1. All discovery cohort repertoires had been generated using a single sequencing platform. HLA typing covered class I and class II loci at four-digit resolution. Across 300 to 500 genotyped donors of the cohort, an average of about 200,000 unique TCR beta nucleotide sequences per donor were sequenced, and 15% to 20% of those sequences were non-productive. Roughly 300 gigabases of sequencing data and roughly 81 million unique TCR sequences made up an early release that covered about 640 HLA-typed donors. An earlier analysis of some 500 of the donors used high-throughput TCR beta sequencing to judge whether each TCR beta V gene segment behaved as functional or pseudogenic. A later analysis re-analyzed previously published TCR beta repertoires from 500 to 700 donors and added high-resolution HLA genotyping to study TCR occurrence patterns. General findings and caveats noted by the study authors: In a later genetic analysis, a missense DCLRE1C variant was associated with V-gene and J-gene trimming of TCR beta chains, and the association was replicated in an independent cohort. The classifier was reported to diagnose cytomegalovirus status with high specificity and sensitivity in both the original and validation cohorts. When HLA alleles, especially DR and DQ, strongly co-occurred, attributing TCR associations to individual alleles was difficult. Several of the top co-occurrence clusters appeared to be linked to parvovirus B19, influenza, CMV and Epstein-Barr virus, according to a later analysis. Because counts were too low, about 17 rarely observed V segments, including chromosome 9 orphons, were excluded from the earlier analysis of several hundred of the donors. Roughly uniform sequencing depth across donors was assumed in presence/absence analyses, although this assumption may not hold. A later analysis found that HLA-associated TCR beta chains were more clonally expanded and had lower generation probabilities than equally common non-associated chains. The study gave a list of around 170 TCR beta chains associated with cytomegalovirus. Because HLA typing was missing for some donors at each locus, association tests included only the typed subset. Immune exposure information for the cohort was limited to CMV serostatus. In a later analysis, over 15,000 TCR beta sequences were associated with specific HLA alleles at a false discovery rate of 0.05. Linkage disequilibrium might explain the correlated functional status among segregating V segments, but an unknown experimental factor could not be ruled out. The 87-base-pair reads could not distinguish some IMGT-functional V segments, including TRBV6-2 and TRBV6-3, so those segments were excluded. Only TCR beta chains were sequenced in this cohort, and the absence of alpha or paired-chain data limited detectable features. In a later analysis, most CMV-associated TCR beta chains were found to appear HLA-restricted, with HLA associations seemingly driven largely by CMV exposure. In a later genetic analysis, fewer N-insertions in productive TCRs were reported among donors in an Asian-associated ancestry cluster than the approximately 630-donor mean. It was suggested by the authors that the approach could potentially be generalized to other disease states and immunological phenotypes. A further reported finding was that TCR beta sequences accurately predicted the HLA-A and HLA-B alleles for most subjects in the first cohort. A few of the identified cytomegalovirus-associated TCR beta chains were confirmed in vitro to be specific for cytomegalovirus antigens. A later analysis found that TCR association rates varied across HLA loci, with DRB1 alleles showing the most associated TCRs and HLA-C alleles the fewest. A group of highly shared sequence variants was considered likely to be a technical artifact of the sequencing pipeline. Most TCR sequences were seen in very few donors, while some public TCRs were found in many individuals. In an earlier analysis of 587 of the donors, most TCR beta V segments were observed in productive rearrangements about 87% or about 30% of the time, broadly matching IMGT annotations.

A remark on this clone: The antigen it recognizes is unknown. Per-base quality was not reported, and no clone a single base away is much larger than it.

Library preparation employed the immunoSEQ multiplex PCR assay. For the multiplex PCR, a mixture combining 60 forward primers for TCR Vbeta segments and 13 reverse primers for TCR Jbeta segments was used. Amplification of the CDR3 region of rearranged TCR beta genes was performed with a multiplex PCR assay on genomic DNA. Amplified TCR beta libraries were sequenced as 87-base-pair reads on the Illumina HiSeq System. In the source study's methods: Across the roughly 700 repertoires, a later analysis counted 80 million or so unique TCR beta chains, roughly 11 million of which were shared by at least two donors. A nearest-neighbor algorithm error-corrected the raw reads and collapsed the reads into unique sequences, merging closely related sequences to remove PCR and sequencing errors. Alignment of CDR3 sequences to IMGT reference sequences was used to assign V, D and J gene segments. For a sequence to be retained, a match of at least six nucleotides to both a V gene segment and a J gene segment was required. A rearrangement was called productive if the CDR3 had no stop codons and remained in frame with V and J, and every other rearrangement was called non-productive. Following IMGT convention, CDR3 was defined as the stretch from the second conserved V-encoded cysteine to the conserved J-encoded phenylalanine. The earlier analysis of 587 of the donors excluded any sequence lacking an unambiguous match to a single V gene segment. In an earlier analysis of more than 500 of the donors, a V segment was called functional when productive rearrangements were above 56.7%, and segregating when the standard deviation between donors exceeded 5%. A statistical classification framework was built for diagnosing cytomegalovirus status from the catalog of TCR beta chain sequences. In a later analysis, V and J genes were assigned by comparing TCR nucleotide sequences against IMGT/GENE-DB human TR gene sequences. Using the TCRdist pipeline, a later analysis assigned CDR3 sequences along with most-parsimonious VDJ recombination scenarios. In a later analysis, every TCR beta chain was defined by the combination of its CDR3 amino acid sequence and its V-gene family, and reads without a unique V-gene family were dropped. As a way to deal with suspected cross-contamination and a sequencing artifact, a later analysis dropped nearly 600 nucleotide sequences that were highly shared and had low generation probability. A later analysis calculated a clonal expansion index for each public chain from normalized within-repertoire ranks of inferred template counts. In a later analysis, generation probabilities were computed with a VDJ recombination model fitted to out-of-frame rearrangements, and the resulting probabilities were checked against IGoR. A later analysis scored TCR-TCR, TCR-HLA and TCR-CMV co-occurrence with hypergeometric tests, applying a repertoire-size bias correction to TCR pairs. To estimate false discovery rates, a later analysis permuted the HLA or CMV assignments 20 times. In a later analysis, co-occurring TCRs were grouped with DBSCAN, and TCRdist sequence similarity was added when clustering was performed within HLA-allele-positive subsets. For co-occurrence clustering, repertoires with fewer than 30,000 or more than 120,000 public chains were excluded, along with 5 or 6 repertoires with anomalous nucleotide sharing. TCRdb's version of the immuneACCESS table is confined to in-frame rearrangements and falls short of the full clone set. An unresolved V gene accounts for under half of the shortfall where checked; the remainder is of unknown origin. V and J calls and clone size are those listed in that table; D and trimming were worked out from the DNA. A total of some 130,000 clones appear in this sample, 82% of them only once. The ten biggest clones cover roughly 12% of the sample.

The cohort consisted of 650 to 850 healthy bone marrow donors. At the time of sampling, all cohort members were nominally healthy, though unrecorded immune exposures were likely present. The donor tested CMV seropositive, placing the donor among the roughly 300 seropositive members of the cohort. Each donor provided a peripheral blood sample, and peripheral blood mononuclear cells were used for TCR beta sequencing. Genomic DNA was extracted from the blood cell samples with the Qiagen DNeasy Blood Extraction Kit. Trimming costs V 6 bases and J 0 bases, and their ends lie 11 bases apart. Taken from the germline V gene, the CDR1 and CDR2 loops are MNHEY and SVGAGI. Its CDR3 holds 14 amino acids, cysteine through phenylalanine. The read is trimmed to its CDR3 DNA, 42 bases read in frame from base 1.

The sequence was collected from a male donor in good health and CMV-seropositive. The rearranged segments are TRBV6-5 and TRBJ1-2; perhaps TRBD1 is the D gene, with 6 bases matching. Sequencing input: PBMCs. The sequence in DNA is TGTGCCAGCAGCCCAGGGGAAGCTAACTATGGCTACACCTTC. Its protein product is CASSPGEANYGYTF.